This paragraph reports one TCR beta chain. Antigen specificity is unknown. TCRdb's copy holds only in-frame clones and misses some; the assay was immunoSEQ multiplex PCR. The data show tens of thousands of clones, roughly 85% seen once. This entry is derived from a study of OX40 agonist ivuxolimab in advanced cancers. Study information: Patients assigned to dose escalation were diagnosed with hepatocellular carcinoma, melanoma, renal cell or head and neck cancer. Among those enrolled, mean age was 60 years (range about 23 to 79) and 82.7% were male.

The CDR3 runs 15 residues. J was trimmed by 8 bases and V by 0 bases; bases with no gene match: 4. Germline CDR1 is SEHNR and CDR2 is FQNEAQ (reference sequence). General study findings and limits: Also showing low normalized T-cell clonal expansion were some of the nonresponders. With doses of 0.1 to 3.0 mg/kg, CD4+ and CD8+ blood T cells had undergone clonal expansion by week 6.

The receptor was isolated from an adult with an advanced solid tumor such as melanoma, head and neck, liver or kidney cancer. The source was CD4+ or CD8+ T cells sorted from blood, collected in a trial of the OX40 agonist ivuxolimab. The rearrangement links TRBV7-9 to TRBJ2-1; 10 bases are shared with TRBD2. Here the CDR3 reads CASSLAGLATDEQFF. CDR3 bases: TGTGCCAGCAGCTTAGCGGGACTAGCGACCGATGAGCAGTTCTTC. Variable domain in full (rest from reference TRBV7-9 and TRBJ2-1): DTGVSQNPRHKITKRGQNVTFRCDPISEHNRLYWYRQTLGQGPEFLTYFQNEAQLEKSRLLSDRFSAERPKGSFSTLEIQRTEQGDSAMYLCASSLAGLATDEQFFGPGTRLTVL.